The 19 T cell receptor beta chains below all came from one sample that was sequenced in a study of blood T cell repertoires in COVID-19 (dated by TCRdb to the early 2020s). Library method: the immunoSEQ multiplex PCR assay. This immuneACCESS table, as held by TCRdb, lists in-frame sequences with V and J called but not all clones. Of the missing ones, under half trace to an unresolved V gene in checked studies; the others have no known cause. This sample gives 45,000 to 60,000 clones in total; roughly 83% of them show up just once. The top ten clones comprise roughly an eighth of the sample. The sequencing sample was made of peripheral blood. The receptors stem from a human donor in a cohort sampled during active COVID-19.

This clone has only a few counts. J is TRBJ1-2 and V is TRBV6-5; 7 nucleotides align to TRBD1. Trimming at V came to 6 bases and at J to 1 base, leaving 8 bases not matched to a gene. Per the germline V gene, CDR1 is MNHEY and CDR2 is SVGAGI. This CDR3 contains 15 residues. The CDR3 is CASSSFQGGNYGYTF. The DNA of the CDR3 is TGTGCCAGCAGCTCGTTCCAGGGGGGTAACTATGGCTACACCTTC.

The chain carries TRBV7-9 and TRBJ1-6, with D maybe TRBD1 (6 bases). The CDR3 runs 15 residues. CDR1 and CDR2 from the germline V gene are SEHNR and FQNEAQ (reference sequence). Trimming stripped 1 base from V and 10 bases from J, with 14 bases between. In DNA, the CDR3 is TGTGCCAGCAGCTTAGAGCGGGGCCAGGGGTCACCCCTCCACTTT. It is translated as CASSLERGQGSPLHF.

The chain is built from TRBV13 and TRBJ1-1; 8 nucleotides line up with TRBD1. J lost 3 bases, V lost 4 bases, and 4 bases had no gene match. CDR1 and CDR2 (germline): PRHDT, FYEKMQ (reference sequence). This CDR3 spans 14 amino acids. The CDR3 sequence: CASSSTGGDTEAFF. The CDR3 coding sequence is TGTGCCAGCAGCTCCACAGGGGGGGACACTGAAGCTTTCTTT.

This clone was picked up a small number of times. V and J are TRBV11-2 and TRBJ1-6; perhaps TRBD1 as D (6 bases). CDR3 length: 14 amino acids. V lost 4 bases and J lost 10, with 14 bases in between. CDR1 and CDR2 from the germline V gene are SGHAT and FQNNGV. The CDR3 region is CASSSKGDWSPLHF. CDR3 coding DNA: TGTGCCAGCAGCTCGAAGGGGGATTGGTCACCCCTCCACTTT.

The rearrangement joins TRBV20-1 to TRBJ2-7; D gene unclear. The CDR3 consists of 10 residues. V was trimmed by 2 bases and J by 4 bases, leaving 3 bases between them. The germline gives CDR1 DFQATT, CDR2 SNEGSKA (reference sequence). CDR3 nucleotide sequence: TGCAGTGCTAGATCTTACGAGCAGTACTTC. Protein sequence: CSARSYEQYF.

The J gene is TRBJ1-2, the V gene TRBV19, with D unclear. With 4 bases removed from V and 12 bases from J, the gap between germline ends came to 15 bases. This CDR3 has 12 residues. Germline loops: CDR1 LNHDA, CDR2 SQIVND (reference sequence). The CDR3: CASSTSTRLDTF. The CDR3 nucleotides are TGTGCCAGTAGTACATCGACAAGATTGGACACCTTC.

The chain combines TRBV28 with TRBJ1-5; D call uncertain. The germline V and J ends were trimmed by 3 bases and 0 bases, with 15 bases remaining between them. Per the germline V gene, CDR1 is MDHEN and CDR2 is SYDVKM. This CDR3 region has 17 residues. CDR3 protein: CASSLRPLSNSNQPQHF. CDR3 nucleotides: TGTGCCAGCAGTTTGAGGCCCCTTTCTAATAGCAATCAGCCCCAGCATTTT.

V and J are TRBV7-8 and TRBJ2-7, with 8 positions matching TRBD1. Germline V lookup: CDR1 SGHVS, CDR2 FQNEAQ. The length of the CDR3 is 15 residues. With V trimmed by 4 bases and J by 1 base, 6 bases remained unmatched. CDR3 loop: CASSSPQGVSYEQYF. The CDR3 DNA is TGTGCCAGCAGCTCTCCACAGGGGGTGTCCTACGAGCAGTACTTC.

A single count supports this clone. The chain links TRBV21-1 to TRBJ1-5; whether TRBD1, the table's D call, matches the DNA was not checked. TRBV21-1 is annotated as a pseudogene. This CDR3 spans 21 amino acids. Here the CDR3 reads CASSTRGRGHTTFFGNQPQHF. As DNA, the CDR3 is TGTGCCAGCAGCACGAGGGGGAGAGGACACACAACCTTTTTTGGCAATCAGCCCCAGCATTTT.

The CDR3 sequence: CATSEGGAEGEKLFF. For the CDR3, the DNA is TGTGCCACCAGTGAAGGTGGGGCGGAAGGGGAAAAACTGTTTTTT. The rearrangement links TRBV24-1 to TRBJ1-4; possibly TRBD1 for D (5 bases). The length of the CDR3 is 15 residues. V lost 4 bases and J lost 8, with 16 bases in between. In germline, CDR1 is KGHDR, CDR2 SFDVKD.

V is TRBV29-1 and J is TRBJ1-1; perhaps TRBD1 as D (6 bases). The CDR3 covers 15 residues. With 2 bases removed from V and 0 bases from J, the gap between germline ends came to 13 bases. Germline-derived CDR1 and CDR2 are SQVTM and ANQGSEA. Here the CDR3 DNA reads TGCAGCGTTGAAATTATAGGGGGGGTGAACACTGAAGCTTTCTTT. It encodes CSVEIIGGVNTEAFF. Supplemented by reference TRBV29-1 and TRBJ1-1, the full variable domain reads SAVISQKPSRDICQRGTSLTIQCQVDSQVTMMFWYRQQPGQSLTLIATANQGSEATYESGFVIDKFPISRPNLTFSTLTVSNMSPEDSSIYLCSVEIIGGVNTEAFFGQGTRLTVV.

In this sample, this clone turned up a few times. This rearrangement joins TRBV13 to TRBJ1-6; D might be TRBD1 (5 bases). Trimming pared 1 base from V and 7 bases from J, leaving 14 bases between. The length of the CDR3 is 16 residues. Germline CDR1 and CDR2: PRHDT and FYEKMQ (reference sequence). The CDR3 coding sequence is TGTGCCAGCAGCTTAGCGAGGGGCGCGGGAAATTCACCCCTCCACTTT. The encoded protein is CASSLARGAGNSPLHF.

This clone was found once. The rearrangement joins TRBV7-2 to TRBJ1-2; weak D call: TRBD1 (6 bases). V gave up 5 bases and J gave up 7 bases, with 23 bases separating them. The CDR3 totals 16 residues. Germline V gene data show CDR1 as SGHTA and CDR2 as FQGNSA. In DNA, the CDR3 is TGTGCCAGCAGCCTACTTGGGGGGGGCGCCCCCGGTGGCTACACCTTC. Translated, it gives CASSLLGGGAPGGYTF.

The chain combines TRBV6-5 with TRBJ1-1; 8 nucleotides align to TRBD1. V lost 0 bases and J lost 8; bases outside the gene matches: 5. Germline-derived CDR1 and CDR2 are MNHEY and SVGAGI. The CDR3 contains 14 residues. The CDR3 here is CASSYSSDRAEAFF. The CDR3 DNA sequence: TGTGCCAGCAGTTACTCTTCGGACAGGGCGGAAGCTTTCTTT.

The chain carries TRBV14 and TRBJ1-1; a possible D gene is TRBD1 (6 bases). The germline CDR1 and CDR2 sequences are SGHDN and FVKESK. V was trimmed by 4 bases and J by 10 bases, leaving 22 bases between them. The CDR3 spans 15 residues. The DNA of the CDR3 is TGTGCCAGCAGCCTCGGACAGACTTATCGGGGCGTAGCTTTCTTT. It encodes CASSLGQTYRGVAFF.

V gene TRBV24-1 combines with J gene TRBJ1-1; D might be TRBD1 (6 bases). This CDR3 region has 12 residues. CDR1 KGHDR and CDR2 SFDVKD come from the germline V gene. V dropped 7 bases and J dropped 6 bases, with 11 bases sitting between them. CDR3 residues: CATSAGQSEAFF. The CDR3 region has the DNA TGTGCCACCAGCGCCGGACAGTCTGAAGCTTTCTTT.

The sample holds a few counts of this clone. The chain couples TRBV4-2 to TRBJ1-5, with 9 bases lining up with TRBD1. The trim removed 0 bases at V and 5 bases at J, leaving 11 bases unmatched. The CDR3 spans 18 residues. Per germline, CDR1 LGHNA and CDR2 YNFKEQ. The chain's CDR3 is CASSQDPPGQGLHQPQHF. In DNA form, the CDR3 reads TGTGCCAGCAGCCAAGATCCCCCGGGACAGGGCTTACATCAGCCCCAGCATTTT.

This clone was picked up a small number of times. This chain links TRBV5-1 with TRBJ2-3; weak D call: TRBD2 (6 bases). V was trimmed by 4 bases and J by 4 bases, leaving 13 bases between them. In germline, CDR1 is SGHRS, CDR2 YFSETQ. There are 14 residues in the CDR3. The CDR3 is CASSDQRVPDTQYF. The CDR3 DNA is TGCGCCAGCAGCGACCAGCGGGTCCCAGATACGCAGTATTTT.

The chain combines TRBV6-6 with TRBJ2-7; no definite D call. CDR1 and CDR2 (germline): MNHNY, SVGAGI (reference sequence). Deletions cut 2 bases from V and 0 bases from J, with 14 bases between. This CDR3 region has 16 residues. The CDR3: CASSYDQIRSSYEQYF. The CDR3 bases are TGTGCCAGCAGTTACGACCAAATTAGGAGCTCCTACGAGCAGTACTTC.